Listed below are T cell receptor beta chains from one sample, sequenced in a study of blood T cell repertoires in COVID-19. TCRdb's table, derived via immunoSEQ multiplex PCR, lists solely in-frame clones and lacks some. The sample contains about 70,000 clones, approximately 86% of which appear only once. The sequencing sample was made of peripheral blood. Receptor source: a human donor in a cohort sampled during active COVID-19. Each CDR3 is given with its conserved first and last residue. A D gene is named only where the DNA matches it firmly. The size entry is marked missing in some rows and otherwise reads once, few, many or a size class.

j_gene: TRBJ1-2; v_gene: TRBV15; d_gene: TRBD1; abundance: -; CDR3nt: TGTGCCACCAGCAAGACAGGGGGCTTAAAGAATGGCTACACCTTC; CDR3aa: CATSKTGGLKNGYTF
j_gene: TRBJ1-4; v_gene: TRBV28; d_gene: -; abundance: -; CDR3nt: TGTGCCAGCAGTTTGGACAGCCTTAATGAAAAACTGTTTTTT; CDR3aa: CASSLDSLNEKLFF
j_gene: TRBJ2-5; v_gene: TRBV19; d_gene: TRBD1; abundance: -; CDR3nt: TGTGCCAGTAGCCATACAGGGGGATCGATCCAGTACTTC; CDR3aa: CASSHTGGSIQYF
j_gene: TRBJ1-2; v_gene: TRBV3-1/TRBV3-2; d_gene: -; abundance: -; CDR3nt: TGTGCCAGCAGCAGCCGACCGGGGGGCTACACCTTC; CDR3aa: CASSSRPGGYTF
j_gene: TRBJ2-5; v_gene: TRBV6-5; d_gene: -; abundance: -; CDR3nt: TGTGCCAGCAGACTGGAGAGGGAAACCCAGTACTTC; CDR3aa: CASRLERETQYF
j_gene: TRBJ1-4; v_gene: TRBV19; d_gene: -; abundance: -; CDR3nt: TGTGCCAGTACCGGCCGGCAGGCAACTAATGAAAAACTGTTTTTT; CDR3aa: CASTGRQATNEKLFF
j_gene: TRBJ2-7; v_gene: TRBV18; d_gene: TRBD2; abundance: -; CDR3nt: TGTGCCAGCTCACCCTCGGGGGGGTCCAATCGGGAGCAGTACTTC; CDR3aa: CASSPSGGSNREQYF
j_gene: TRBJ1-1; v_gene: TRBV29-1; d_gene: -; abundance: -; CDR3nt: TGCAGCGACAGGGTGAACACTGAAGCTTTCTTT; CDR3aa: CSDRVNTEAFF
j_gene: TRBJ2-2; v_gene: TRBV30; d_gene: TRBD1; abundance: -; CDR3nt: TGTGCGTTTGACAGGGGGGGAACCGGGGAGCTGTTTTTT; CDR3aa: CAFDRGGTGELFF
j_gene: TRBJ2-5; v_gene: TRBV19; d_gene: TRBD2; abundance: -; CDR3nt: TGTGCCAGTAGATCCCCCGGGCGGGGGGCCCAAGAGACCCAGTACTTC; CDR3aa: CASRSPGRGAQETQYF
j_gene: TRBJ1-5; v_gene: TRBV27; d_gene: TRBD1; abundance: -; CDR3nt: TGTGCCAGCAGCCAAACAGGGGGGCCCCAGCATTTT; CDR3aa: CASSQTGGPQHF
j_gene: TRBJ2-3; v_gene: TRBV10-3; d_gene: TRBD1; abundance: few; CDR3nt: TGTGCCATCGCAGGTGGGGACAGAGCTACGCAGTATTTT; CDR3aa: CAIAGGDRATQYF
j_gene: TRBJ1-5; v_gene: TRBV5-1; d_gene: -; abundance: few; CDR3nt: TGCGCCAGCAGCTCGGGGCCGGACGGGAGCTCGCCCCAGCATTTT; CDR3aa: CASSSGPDGSSPQHF
j_gene: TRBJ2-3; v_gene: TRBV7-4; d_gene: -; abundance: -; CDR3nt: TGTGCCAGCAGCTTTCAGCGTCACGCTAGCACAGATACGCAGTATTTT; CDR3aa: CASSFQRHASTDTQYF
j_gene: TRBJ2-7; v_gene: TRBV7-2; d_gene: TRBD2; abundance: -; CDR3nt: TGTGCCAGCAGCTTAAATCCTAGCGGGGGGGCCTACGAGCAGTACTTC; CDR3aa: CASSLNPSGGAYEQYF
j_gene: TRBJ1-4; v_gene: TRBV9; d_gene: TRBD1; abundance: -; CDR3nt: TGTGCCAGCAGCGTAGGACAGGGGGTAGGAAAACTGTTTTTT; CDR3aa: CASSVGQGVGKLFF
j_gene: TRBJ1-1; v_gene: TRBV25-1; d_gene: -; abundance: few; CDR3nt: TGTGCCAGCAGTGAGGGCCAGGGGGCTTTCTTT; CDR3aa: CASSEGQGAFF
j_gene: TRBJ1-4; v_gene: TRBV4-2; d_gene: -; abundance: -; CDR3nt: TGTGCCAGCAGCCAAACGGGGGGACCCAAGGGGGATAATGAAAAACTGTTTTTT; CDR3aa: CASSQTGGPKGDNEKLFF
j_gene: TRBJ2-1; v_gene: TRBV7-2; d_gene: TRBD2; abundance: -; CDR3nt: TGTGCCAGCAGCTTGACGGGGGGTTCCGGGGATGAGCAGTTCTTC; CDR3aa: CASSLTGGSGDEQFF
j_gene: TRBJ2-3; v_gene: TRBV18; d_gene: -; abundance: -; CDR3nt: TGTGCCAGCTCACCACTCGGGGGACCCACAGATACGCAGTATTTT; CDR3aa: CASSPLGGPTDTQYF
j_gene: TRBJ1-1; v_gene: TRBV9; d_gene: TRBD1; abundance: -; CDR3nt: TGTGCCAGCAGCGAGGGACAGGGTAGGACGGGGACTGAAGCTTTCTTT; CDR3aa: CASSEGQGRTGTEAFF
j_gene: TRBJ1-1; v_gene: TRBV6-5; d_gene: -; abundance: -; CDR3nt: TGTGCCAGCAGTTACTCCGGGGTTACTGAAGCTTTCTTT; CDR3aa: CASSYSGVTEAFF
j_gene: TRBJ1-1; v_gene: TRBV27; d_gene: -; abundance: once; CDR3nt: TGTGCCAGCAGGGAAGGGCGTGGGGGCAACACTGAAGCTTTCTTT; CDR3aa: CASREGRGGNTEAFF
j_gene: TRBJ2-7; v_gene: TRBV29-1; d_gene: -; abundance: -; CDR3nt: TGCAGCGTTGGTTATTGGGCAGGGGAAGGCTACGAGCAGTACTTC; CDR3aa: CSVGYWAGEGYEQYF
j_gene: TRBJ2-1; v_gene: TRBV3-1/TRBV3-2; d_gene: TRBD2; abundance: -; CDR3nt: TGTGCCAGCAGCGCTCGTCGGACTAGCGGGTCCTCCTACAATGAGCAGTTCTTC; CDR3aa: CASSARRTSGSSYNEQFF
j_gene: TRBJ2-4; v_gene: TRBV10-3; d_gene: -; abundance: -; CDR3nt: TGTGCCATCAGTGAGTCGATAGATATCCCCAAAAACATTCAGTACTTC; CDR3aa: CAISESIDIPKNIQYF
j_gene: TRBJ1-6; v_gene: TRBV30; d_gene: TRBD1; abundance: few; CDR3nt: TGTGCCTGGAGTCAACAGGGGGCGGAATCACCCCTCCACTTT; CDR3aa: CAWSQQGAESPLHF
j_gene: TRBJ2-7; v_gene: TRBV10-3; d_gene: TRBD1; abundance: once; CDR3nt: TGTGCCATCAGGGACAGGGGGAAATCCTACGAGCAGTACTTC; CDR3aa: CAIRDRGKSYEQYF
j_gene: TRBJ2-7; v_gene: TRBV5-1; d_gene: TRBD1; abundance: -; CDR3nt: TGCGCCAGCAGCTTGGGGGAAACAGGGGACGAGCAGTACTTC; CDR3aa: CASSLGETGDEQYF
j_gene: TRBJ1-2; v_gene: TRBV7-8; d_gene: TRBD1; abundance: -; CDR3nt: TGTGCCAGCAGCACCGGACAGGGGAGGACCTATGGCTACACCTTC; CDR3aa: CASSTGQGRTYGYTF
j_gene: TRBJ1-5; v_gene: TRBV29-1; d_gene: TRBD1; abundance: -; CDR3nt: TGCAGCGTTGCGGGGACAGGCAATCAGCCCCAGCATTTT; CDR3aa: CSVAGTGNQPQHF
j_gene: TRBJ2-7; v_gene: TRBV10-3; d_gene: -; abundance: -; CDR3nt: TGTGCCGTGTTGGACAGCACCCTATACGAGCAGTACTTC; CDR3aa: CAVLDSTLYEQYF
j_gene: TRBJ2-7; v_gene: TRBV6-5; d_gene: -; abundance: -; CDR3nt: TGTGCCAGCAGGACAGGCAGTTCGGAGCAGTACTTC; CDR3aa: CASRTGSSEQYF
j_gene: TRBJ1-5; v_gene: TRBV19; d_gene: TRBD1; abundance: -; CDR3nt: TGTGCCAGTAGGCAGGGGGCGCGGCGCAATCAGCCCCAGCATTTT; CDR3aa: CASRQGARRNQPQHF
j_gene: TRBJ1-5; v_gene: TRBV3-1/TRBV3-2; d_gene: -; abundance: -; CDR3nt: TGTGCCAGCAGCGCAACTCAGCGGACTGGGCCCCAGCATTTT; CDR3aa: CASSATQRTGPQHF
j_gene: TRBJ1-3; v_gene: TRBV6-5; d_gene: -; abundance: -; CDR3nt: TGTGCCAGCTCGGGACACCGCTCTGGAAACACCATATATTTT; CDR3aa: CASSGHRSGNTIYF